These T cell receptor beta chains were read from a single sample in a study of T-cell reconstitution after alpha-beta-depleted transplantation in children. TCRdb independently ran MiXCR on the PCR reads; one entry per CDR3 protein. The sample shows around 600,000 distinct CDR3 sequences, roughly 17% of them seen only once. This specimen was PBMCs from the stem cell graft donor, taken from the stem cell graft. The receptors originated from a human donor who donated a stem cell graft to a child with acute myeloid leukemia. Both conserved end residues are part of each CDR3. D genes are given only for firm matches. Where a row states a size, it is once, few, many or the class of an expanded clone; other rows omit it.

j_gene	abundance	v_gene	d_gene	CDR3aa	CDR3nt
TRBJ1-6	many	TRBV20-1	.	CSARDRVGSPLHF	TGCAGTGCTAGAGACAGGGTTGGATCACCCCTCCACTTT
TRBJ2-5	many	TRBV7-2	.	CASSRHRVQETQYF	TGTGCCAGCAGCAGACACAGGGTACAAGAGACCCAGTACTTC
TRBJ2-2	few	TRBV20-1	.	CSARDGRGDPNTGELFF	TGCAGTGCTAGAGATGGACGAGGGGACCCAAACACCGGGGAGCTGTTTTTT
TRBJ2-5	many	TRBV5-1	.	CASSSGVQETQYF	TGCGCCAGCAGCTCAGGGGTGCAAGAGACCCAGTACTTC
TRBJ2-1	many	TRBV24-1	.	CATSTPRSYNEQFF	TGTGCCACCAGTACTCCCCGCTCCTACAATGAGCAGTTCTTC
TRBJ2-1	many	TRBV29-1	.	CSGGLDEQFF	TGCAGCGGGGGGCTCGATGAGCAGTTCTTC
TRBJ1-6	few	TRBV20-1	.	CSARGALGAREDSPLHF	TGCAGTGCTAGGGGCGCGCTTGGGGCGAGGGAGGATTCACCCCTCCACTTT
TRBJ1-2	.	TRBV27	.	CASSGNGANYGYTF	TGTGCCAGCAGTGGGAACGGAGCTAACTATGGCTACACCTTC
TRBJ1-5	.	TRBV7-2	.	CASSLDRPSNQPQHF	TGTGCCAGCAGCTTAGACAGACCTAGCAATCAGCCCCAGCATTTT
TRBJ2-5	few	TRBV27	TRBD2	CASSGTSGGTQYF	TGTGCCAGCAGCGGGACTAGCGGGGGTACCCAGTACTTC
TRBJ2-5	few	TRBV5-7	.	CASSLFAAQETQYF	TGTGCCAGCAGCTTGTTTGCAGCCCAAGAGACCCAGTACTTC
TRBJ2-1	.	TRBV4-1	.	CASSQDGGWSSYNEQFF	TGCGCCAGCAGCCAAGACGGCGGCTGGAGCTCCTACAATGAGCAGTTCTTC
TRBJ1-1	many	TRBV20-1	.	CSAPFVGGNTEAFF	TGCAGTGCCCCCTTCGTGGGAGGGAACACTGAAGCTTTCTTT
TRBJ2-4	many	TRBV10-3	.	CAISDGRYGNIQYF	TGTGCCATCAGTGACGGGCGCTACGGAAACATTCAGTACTTC
TRBJ1-5	few	TRBV7-9	.	CASSAGNSNQPQHF	TGTGCCAGCAGCGCCGGGAATAGCAATCAGCCCCAGCATTTT
TRBJ2-4	.	TRBV4-2	.	CASSQEGGGAKNIQYF	TGTGCCAGCAGCCAAGAAGGAGGTGGGGCCAAAAACATTCAGTACTTC
TRBJ1-5	few	TRBV27	.	CASSPTRMGNQPQHF	TGTGCCAGCAGCCCCACCAGGATGGGCAATCAGCCCCAGCATTTT
TRBJ2-5	many	TRBV12-3/TRBV12-4	.	CASRISELETQYF	TGTGCCAGCAGGATCAGTGAGTTAGAGACCCAGTACTTC